This T cell receptor (beta chain) comes out of a study of blood T cell repertoires in COVID-19. Study-wide background: Italy, Spain and the United States were the sources of the convalescent and acute COVID-19 samples. Sample material is recorded as cDNA or gDNA derived from T cells, B-cell-depleted T cells, or PBMCs.

Authors' processing steps: How many nucleated cells were present was estimated from reference gene primer amplification. The table came from immunoSEQ multiplex PCR; TCRdb's copy has only in-frame clones and leaves some out. That table supplies the V and J calls and clone size; D and trimming were determined from the DNA. The sample contains 35,000 to 55,000 clones, about 89% of which appear only once. The CDR3 spans 13 residues. The V segment lost 10 bases and the J segment 5 bases; nucleotides outside the gene matches: 6. CDR1 and CDR2 (germline): SNHLY, FYNNEI. This clonotype originated in a human donor in a cohort sampled during active COVID-19. Material for sequencing was peripheral blood. The chain recombines TRBV2 with TRBJ2-5, with 11 bases identical to TRBD1. The CDR3 loop reads CANGQGAPETQYF. The CDR3 nucleotides are TGTGCCAATGGACAGGGGGCGCCGGAGACCCAGTACTTC.